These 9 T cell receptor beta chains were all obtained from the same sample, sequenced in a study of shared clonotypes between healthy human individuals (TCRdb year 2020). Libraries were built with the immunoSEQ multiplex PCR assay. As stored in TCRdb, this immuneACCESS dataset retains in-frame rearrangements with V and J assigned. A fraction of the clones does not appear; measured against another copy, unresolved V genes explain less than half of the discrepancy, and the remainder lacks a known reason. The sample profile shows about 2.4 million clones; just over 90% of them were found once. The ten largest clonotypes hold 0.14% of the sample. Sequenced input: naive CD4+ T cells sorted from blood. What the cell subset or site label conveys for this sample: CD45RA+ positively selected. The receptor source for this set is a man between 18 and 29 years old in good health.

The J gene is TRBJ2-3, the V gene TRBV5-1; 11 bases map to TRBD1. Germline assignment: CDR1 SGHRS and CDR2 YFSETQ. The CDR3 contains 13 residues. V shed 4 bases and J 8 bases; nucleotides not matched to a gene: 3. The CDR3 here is CASSPGQGGTQYF. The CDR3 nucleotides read TGCGCCAGCAGCCCGGGACAGGGGGGTACGCAGTATTTT.

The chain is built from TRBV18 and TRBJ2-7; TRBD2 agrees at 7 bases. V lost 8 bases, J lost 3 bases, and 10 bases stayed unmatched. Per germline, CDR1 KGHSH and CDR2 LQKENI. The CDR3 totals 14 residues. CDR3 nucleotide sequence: TGTGCCAGCAAGGATACAGCGGGACTCTACGAGCAGTACTTC. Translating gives CASKDTAGLYEQYF.

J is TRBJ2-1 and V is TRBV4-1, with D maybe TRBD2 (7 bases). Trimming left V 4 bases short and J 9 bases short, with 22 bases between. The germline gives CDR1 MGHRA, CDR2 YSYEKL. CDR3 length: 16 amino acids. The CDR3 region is CASSPREGGVDIEQFF. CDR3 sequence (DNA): TGCGCCAGCAGCCCCCGTGAGGGGGGGGTGGACATTGAGCAGTTCTTC.

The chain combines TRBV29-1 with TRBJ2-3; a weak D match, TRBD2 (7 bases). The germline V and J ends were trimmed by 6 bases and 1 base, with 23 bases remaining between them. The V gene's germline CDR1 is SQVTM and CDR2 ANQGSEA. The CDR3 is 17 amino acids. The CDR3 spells CSVGGEGGSIRTDTQYF. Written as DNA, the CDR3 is TGCAGCGTCGGGGGCGAGGGGGGGAGCATTCGCACAGATACGCAGTATTTT.

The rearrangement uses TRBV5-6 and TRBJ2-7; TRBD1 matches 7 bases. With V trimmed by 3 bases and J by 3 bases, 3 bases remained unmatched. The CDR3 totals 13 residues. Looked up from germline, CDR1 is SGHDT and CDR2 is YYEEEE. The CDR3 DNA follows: TGTGCCAGCAGCTCGGACAGGTTCTACGAGCAGTACTTC. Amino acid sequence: CASSSDRFYEQYF. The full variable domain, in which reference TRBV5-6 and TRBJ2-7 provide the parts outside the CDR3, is DAGVTQSPTHLIKTRGQQVTLRCSPKSGHDTVSWYQQALGQGPQFIFQYYEEEERQRGNFPDRFSGHQFPNYSSELNVNALLLGDSALYLCASSSDRFYEQYFGPGTRLTVT.

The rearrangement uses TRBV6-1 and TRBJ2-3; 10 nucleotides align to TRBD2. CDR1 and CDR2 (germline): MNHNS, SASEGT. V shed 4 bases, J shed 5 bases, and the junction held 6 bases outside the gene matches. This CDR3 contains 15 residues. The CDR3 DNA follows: TGTGCCAGCAGTGGAAGCGGGAGGGCCAAAGATACGCAGTATTTT. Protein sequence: CASSGSGRAKDTQYF.

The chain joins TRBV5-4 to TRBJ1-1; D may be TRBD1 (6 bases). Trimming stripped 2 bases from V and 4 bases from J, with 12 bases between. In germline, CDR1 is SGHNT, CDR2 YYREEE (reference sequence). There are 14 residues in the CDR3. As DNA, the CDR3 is TGTGCCAGCAGCTTCGGGGGCTTGGGCACTGAAGCTTTCTTT. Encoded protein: CASSFGGLGTEAFF.

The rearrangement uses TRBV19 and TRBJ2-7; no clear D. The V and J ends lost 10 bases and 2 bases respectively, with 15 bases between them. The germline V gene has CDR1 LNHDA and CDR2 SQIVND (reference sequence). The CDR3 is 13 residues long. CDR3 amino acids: CATNRFQTYEQYF. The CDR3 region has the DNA TGTGCCACCAACCGGTTCCAGACCTACGAGCAGTACTTC.

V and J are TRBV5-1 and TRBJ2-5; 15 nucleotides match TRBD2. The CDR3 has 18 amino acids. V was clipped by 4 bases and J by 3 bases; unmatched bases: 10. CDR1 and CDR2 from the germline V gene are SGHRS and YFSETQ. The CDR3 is CASSVGLAGGNREETQYF. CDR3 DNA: TGCGCCAGCAGCGTGGGACTAGCGGGGGGTAATAGGGAAGAGACCCAGTACTTC.